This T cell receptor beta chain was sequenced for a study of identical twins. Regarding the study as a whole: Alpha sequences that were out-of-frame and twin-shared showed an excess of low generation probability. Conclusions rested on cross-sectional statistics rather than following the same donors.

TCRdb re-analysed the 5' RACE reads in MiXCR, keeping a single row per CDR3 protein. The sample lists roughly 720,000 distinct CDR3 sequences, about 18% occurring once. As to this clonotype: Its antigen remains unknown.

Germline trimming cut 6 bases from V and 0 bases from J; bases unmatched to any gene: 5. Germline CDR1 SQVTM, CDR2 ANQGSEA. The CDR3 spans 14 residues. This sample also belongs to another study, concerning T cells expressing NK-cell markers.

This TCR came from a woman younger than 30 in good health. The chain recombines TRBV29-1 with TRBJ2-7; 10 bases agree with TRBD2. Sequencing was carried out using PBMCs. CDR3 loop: CSVKIAGGSYEQYF. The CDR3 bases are TGCAGCGTCAAAATAGCGGGGGGCTCCTACGAGCAGTACTTC.